This T cell receptor beta chain was documented in a study of cytomegalovirus exposure and HLA in healthy donors. 13 Jbeta primers and 60 Vbeta primers were used for the PCR. Assay used: immunoSEQ multiplex PCR; TCRdb lists only in-frame clones, some missing. Among about 82,000 clones listed, 85% to 90% were seen once. What was sequenced was PBMCs. The receptor's source is a man between 18 and 29 years old in good health and CMV-seronegative.

CDR3 bases: TGTGCCAGCAGTAGGGGTTACGAGCAGTACTTC. Translated: CASSRGYEQYF. The chain carries TRBV2 and TRBJ2-7, with D possibly TRBD1 on 5 matching bases. The CDR3 runs 11 residues. Trimming removed 5 bases at V and 4 bases at J, with 6 bases between. The germline V gene encodes CDR1 SNHLY and CDR2 FYNNEI.